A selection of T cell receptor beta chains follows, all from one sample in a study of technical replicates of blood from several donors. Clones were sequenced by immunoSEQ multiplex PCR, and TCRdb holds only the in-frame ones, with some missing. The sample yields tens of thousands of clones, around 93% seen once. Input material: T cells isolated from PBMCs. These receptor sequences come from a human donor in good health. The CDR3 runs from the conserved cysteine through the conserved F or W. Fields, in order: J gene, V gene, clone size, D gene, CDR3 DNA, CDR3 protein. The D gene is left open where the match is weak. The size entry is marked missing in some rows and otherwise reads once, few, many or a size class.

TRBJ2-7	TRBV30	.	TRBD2	TGTGCCTGGAGTGGACGTTGGGGACTAGCGGGGGGGCCCCACGAGCAGTACTTC	CAWSGRWGLAGGPHEQYF
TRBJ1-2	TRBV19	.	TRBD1	TGTGCCAGTAGAACAGGGGGAGGCTATGGCTACACCTTC	CASRTGGGYGYTF
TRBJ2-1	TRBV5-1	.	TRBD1	TGCGCCAGCAGCCGTACGACAGGGGACCCCCGGGATGAGCAGTTCTTC	CASSRTTGDPRDEQFF
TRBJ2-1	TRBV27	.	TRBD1	TGTGCCAGCAGTTTATCGAACGAGGGGGCCCCCTTTAGTTACAATGAGCAGTTCTTC	CASSLSNEGAPFSYNEQFF
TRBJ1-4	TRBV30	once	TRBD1	TGTGCCTGGAGTCGTTTGGGGACAGTGGATGAAAAACTGTTTTTT	CAWSRLGTVDEKLFF
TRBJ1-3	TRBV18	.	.	TGTGCCAGCTCACCGAACGACAGGAGCTCTGGAAACACCATATATTTT	CASSPNDRSSGNTIYF
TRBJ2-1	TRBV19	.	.	TGTGCCAGCGCCCACAGGGCTCCCTTAAACAATGAGCAGTTCTTC	CASAHRAPLNNEQFF
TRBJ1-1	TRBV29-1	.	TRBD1	TGCAGCGTTGGGGGACAGGGGGGGGCCTTGAACACTGAAGCTTTCTTT	CSVGGQGGALNTEAFF
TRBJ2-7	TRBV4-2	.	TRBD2	TGTGCCAGCAGCCAAGAACGGGGAGGGTCCTACTCCTACGAGCAGTACTTC	CASSQERGGSYSYEQYF
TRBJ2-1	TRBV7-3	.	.	TGTGCCAGCAGCTTATCTGCTAGCGATGAGCAGTTCTTC	CASSLSASDEQFF
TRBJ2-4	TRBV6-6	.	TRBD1	TGTGCCAGCAGTTACCTGGGCAGGGGGAGAAACATTCAGTACTTC	CASSYLGRGRNIQYF
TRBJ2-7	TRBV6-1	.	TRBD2	TGTGCCAGCAGTGAAGGGGGGGGATTGGCCTACGAGCAGTACTTC	CASSEGGGLAYEQYF
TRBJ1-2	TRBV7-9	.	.	TGTGCCAGCAGCTTAGCGGTGAGGCAGTCCTATGGCTACACCTTC	CASSLAVRQSYGYTF
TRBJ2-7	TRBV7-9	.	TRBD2	TGTGCCAGCAGCTTAGTAGCGGGGTCCTACGAGCAGTACTTC	CASSLVAGSYEQYF
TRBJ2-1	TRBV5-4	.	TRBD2	TGTGCCAGCAGCCAGAGACTAGCGGGATCAGTCTTC	CASSQRLAGSVF
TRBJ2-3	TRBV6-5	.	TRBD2	TGTGCCAGCAGAGACCTAGCGGGAGGGCCAGATACGCAGTATTTT	CASRDLAGGPDTQYF
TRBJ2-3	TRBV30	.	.	TGTGCCTGGACTTTTTTGGATACGCAGTATTTT	CAWTFLDTQYF
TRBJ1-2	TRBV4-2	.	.	TGTGCCAGCAGCCTAGACAGGACTCCAACTAACTATGGCTACACCTTC	CASSLDRTPTNYGYTF
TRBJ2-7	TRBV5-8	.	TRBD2	TGTGCCAGCAGCTTGTCCGGGACTAGCGGGTCCGAGCAGTACTTC	CASSLSGTSGSEQYF
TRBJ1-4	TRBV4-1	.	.	TGCGCCAGCAGCCAAGATATACGACTAGCGAATGAAAAACTGTTTTTT	CASSQDIRLANEKLFF
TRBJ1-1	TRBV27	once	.	TGTGCCAGCGTCTCTGGGGGGGGCGTCAACACTGAAGCTTTCTTT	CASVSGGGVNTEAFF
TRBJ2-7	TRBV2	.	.	TGTGCCAGCAGTGCCCAGGGGTCCTACGAGCAGTACTTC	CASSAQGSYEQYF
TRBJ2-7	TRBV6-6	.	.	TGTGCCAGCAGCCAATCACCAGGGCCCTACTACGAGCAGTACTTC	CASSQSPGPYYEQYF
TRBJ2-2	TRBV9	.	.	TGTGCCAGCAGCGTGTCCGCCGGGGAGCTGTTTTTT	CASSVSAGELFF
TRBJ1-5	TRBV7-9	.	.	TGTGCCAGCAGCTTAGGAGGAATTCAGCCCCAGCATTTT	CASSLGGIQPQHF
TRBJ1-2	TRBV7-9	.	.	TGTGCCAGCAGCTCCAGGGGTGCATGGCGTGGCTACACCTTC	CASSSRGAWRGYTF
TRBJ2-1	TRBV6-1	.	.	TGTGCCAGCAGTGATGATCCGGTGAGCTCCTACAATGAGCAGTTCTTC	CASSDDPVSSYNEQFF
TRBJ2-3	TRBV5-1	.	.	TGCGCCAGCAGCTATGCGCAAAACACAGATACGCAGTATTTT	CASSYAQNTDTQYF
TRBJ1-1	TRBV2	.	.	TGTGCCAGCAGGATTCAACTAGTGAGCACTGAAGCTTTCTTT	CASRIQLVSTEAFF
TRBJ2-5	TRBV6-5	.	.	TGTGCCAGCAGGAAAAGGGCCCGACAGCAGGGGACCCAGTACTTC	CASRKRARQQGTQYF
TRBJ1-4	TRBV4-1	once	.	TGCGCCAGCAGCCAAGCTAGAGTGGAGAATGAAAAACTGTTTTTT	CASSQARVENEKLFF
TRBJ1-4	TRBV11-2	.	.	TGTGCCAGCAGCTTAGGACAGACGACAGGAGGTGAAAAACTGTTTTTT	CASSLGQTTGGEKLFF
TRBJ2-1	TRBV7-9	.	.	TGTGCCAGCAGCTGGGAGACCGGAGGAGGGAATGAGCAGTTCTTC	CASSWETGGGNEQFF
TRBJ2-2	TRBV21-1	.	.	TGTGCCAGCAGCGAATGGGCTGGGCTGCCGGTTCCCGGGGAGCTGTTTTTT	CASSEWAGLPVPGELFF
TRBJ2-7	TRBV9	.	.	TGTGCCAGCAGCGCTAGTGGGAGGACCTACGAGCAGTACTTC	CASSASGRTYEQYF
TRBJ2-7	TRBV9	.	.	TGTGCCAGCAGCGTAGGGCCTGGTGGCAGCTCCTACGAGCAGTACTTC	CASSVGPGGSSYEQYF
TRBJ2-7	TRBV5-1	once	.	TGCGCCAGCAGCAATGGACCAGCGGCCGAGCAGTACTTC	CASSNGPAAEQYF
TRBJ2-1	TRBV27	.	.	TGTGCCAGCAGTTTAGGTCAGGGCGGTGAGCAGTTCTTC	CASSLGQGGEQFF
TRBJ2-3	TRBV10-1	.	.	TGCGCCAGCAGTGAGGGCGGGGGCGTCGGTACGCAGTATTTT	CASSEGGGVGTQYF
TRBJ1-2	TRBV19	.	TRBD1	TGTGCCAGTAGAGGAGGGACAGAACTCTATGGCTACACCTTC	CASRGGTELYGYTF
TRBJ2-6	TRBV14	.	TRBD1	TGTGCCAGCAGCAGCGACAGGGCTGGGGCCAACGTCCTGACTTTC	CASSSDRAGANVLTF
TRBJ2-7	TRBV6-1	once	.	TGTGCCAGCAGTGAAGGGAGGGGAGGCTACGAGCAGTACTTC	CASSEGRGGYEQYF
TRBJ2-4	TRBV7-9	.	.	TGTGCCAGCAGCTTTCCGACAGAAAGCAAAAACATTCAGTACTTC	CASSFPTESKNIQYF
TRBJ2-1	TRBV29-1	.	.	TGCAGCGTTTCAGGGAGGGAGCAGTTCTTC	CSVSGREQFF
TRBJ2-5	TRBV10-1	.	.	TGCGCCAGCAGTGAGGTCGCAGGAAAAGAGACCCAGTACTTC	CASSEVAGKETQYF
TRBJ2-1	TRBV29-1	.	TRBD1	TGCAGCGCTCCGACCCGGGACAGGGATATAGGCAATGAGCAGTTCTTC	CSAPTRDRDIGNEQFF
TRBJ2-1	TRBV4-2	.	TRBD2	TGTGCCAGCAGCCCCCGGCTAGCGGGAGGACAGTTCTTC	CASSPRLAGGQFF
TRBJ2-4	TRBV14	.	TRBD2	TGTGCCAGCAGCCAAAAAGGAGCGGGGGGGCGCAAAAACATTCAGTACTTC	CASSQKGAGGRKNIQYF
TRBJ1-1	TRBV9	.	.	TGTGCCAGCAGCGTAGCTTCGGTTGAGAACACTGAAGCTTTCTTT	CASSVASVENTEAFF
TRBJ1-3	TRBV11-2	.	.	TGTGCCAGCAGCTTCAAGGACAGAAGTTCTGGAAACACCATATATTTT	CASSFKDRSSGNTIYF
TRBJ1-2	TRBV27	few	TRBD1	TGTGCCAGCAGTTTGTCCCTCCCGGGACAGGGGGCACTTAATGGCTACACCTTC	CASSLSLPGQGALNGYTF
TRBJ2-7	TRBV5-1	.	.	TGCGCCAGCACCCAGTGGCAGGGCCCCTACGAGCAGTACTTC	CASTQWQGPYEQYF
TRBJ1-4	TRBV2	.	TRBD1	TGTGCCAGCAGTGAAAGGACAGGGGATGAAAAACTGTTTTTT	CASSERTGDEKLFF
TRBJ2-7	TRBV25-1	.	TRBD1	TGTGCCAGCAGTGACACAGGGGCCTCCTACGAGCAGTACTTC	CASSDTGASYEQYF
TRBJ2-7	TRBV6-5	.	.	TGTGCCAGCAGTCACCCCCCCCCGGGTATGGCGGAGCAGTACTTC	CASSHPPPGMAEQYF
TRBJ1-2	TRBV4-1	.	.	TGCGCCAGCAGCCAAGATTTATGGCAGGGGTATGGCTACACCTTC	CASSQDLWQGYGYTF
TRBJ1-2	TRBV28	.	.	TGTGCCAGCAGAGTAGAAATGGGTGGGCATGGCTACACCTTC	CASRVEMGGHGYTF